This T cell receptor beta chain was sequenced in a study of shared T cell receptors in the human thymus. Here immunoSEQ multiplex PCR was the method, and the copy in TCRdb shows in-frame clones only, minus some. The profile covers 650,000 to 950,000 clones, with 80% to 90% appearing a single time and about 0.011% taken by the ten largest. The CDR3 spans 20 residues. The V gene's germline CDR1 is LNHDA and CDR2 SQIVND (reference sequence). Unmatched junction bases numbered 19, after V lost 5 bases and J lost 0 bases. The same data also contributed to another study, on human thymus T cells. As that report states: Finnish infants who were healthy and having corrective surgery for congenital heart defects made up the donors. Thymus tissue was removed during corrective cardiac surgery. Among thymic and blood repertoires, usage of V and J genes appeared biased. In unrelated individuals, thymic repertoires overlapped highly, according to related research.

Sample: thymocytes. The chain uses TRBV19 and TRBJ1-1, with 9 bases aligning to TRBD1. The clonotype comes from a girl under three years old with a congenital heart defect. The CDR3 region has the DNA TGTGCCAGTAGTTCCCATTCCGGGACAGGGACTGGGAGGGTGAACACTGAAGCTTTCTTT. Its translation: CASSSHSGTGTGRVNTEAFF.